This TCR beta chain was identified in a study of CD8 T cells in ankylosing spondylitis. A few counts support this clonotype. As yet, its antigen is unknown. Study-level points and caveats: The authors reported significant enrichment of disease-linked clones in matched ankylosing spondylitis synovial fluid. It appeared that ankylosing spondylitis blood was characterized by a TCR beta motif of roughly 8 highly homologous variants.

The CDR3 has 16 amino acids. Germline CDR1 and CDR2: SGHTA and FQGNSA. V lost 7 bases to trimming and J lost 0 bases; unmatched junction nucleotides: 9. MiXCR was run by TCRdb on the 5' RACE reads, yielding one entry per CDR3 protein. The sample holds about 540,000 distinct CDR3 sequences, roughly 13% seen once. The J gene is TRBJ1-5, the V gene TRBV7-2; 7 nucleotides match TRBD1. What was sequenced was blood, either unsorted or a sorted T cell fraction (not recorded which). This receptor was obtained from a male donor with ankylosing spondylitis. In DNA form, the CDR3 reads TGTGCCAGCACCCCGGGACAGCCAAATAGCAATCAGCCCCAGCATTTT. It encodes CASTPGQPNSNQPQHF.